The next 13 T cell receptor beta chains were all read from a single sample in a study of T cell repertoires in cytomegalovirus infection. TCRdb called the reads again in MiXCR, with one record for every CDR3 protein. This sample carries about 920,000 distinct CDR3 sequences, roughly 30% of them seen once, and the ten largest clones take roughly 12%. Their antigens remain unidentified. Sequences were derived from cultured CD8+ T cells from PBMCs, sampled from culture after CMV antigen stimulation. The receptors originated from a human donor in good health (CMV status not recorded). Some clones in this sample may be carry-over from other donors' samples.

This clonotype was seen a few times. The V gene is TRBV12-3 or TRBV12-4, the J gene TRBJ1-1, with 7 bases matching TRBD1. V was clipped by 6 bases and J by 0 bases; unmatched bases: 4. This CDR3 comprises 14 residues. The CDR3 coding sequence is TGTGCCAGCAGCCGCAGGGGGATGAACACTGAAGCTTTCTTT. Translation: CASSRRGMNTEAFF.

Only a few counts were recorded for this clonotype. V gene TRBV27 combines with J gene TRBJ1-3; no clear D. V lost 4 bases and J 0 bases, leaving 10 bases between the germline ends. Germline CDR1 is MNHEY and CDR2 is SMNVEV (reference sequence). This CDR3 contains 15 residues. The CDR3 region has the DNA TGTGCCAGCAGTTCACGGATTTACTCTGGAAACACCATATATTTT. It is translated as CASSSRIYSGNTIYF.

The chain uses TRBV10-3 and TRBJ2-2; 8 bases are shared with TRBD1. In germline, CDR1 is ENHRY, CDR2 SYGVKD. Trimming cost V 3 bases and J 6 bases; bases outside gene matches: 3. This CDR3 comprises 14 residues. The CDR3 DNA is TGTGCCATCAGTGAAGTACAGGGGGCCGGGGAGCTGTTTTTT. Amino acid sequence: CAISEVQGAGELFF.

This clonotype has only a few counts. CDR3 residues: CASSYSAQRAKNIQYF. DNA of the CDR3: TGTGCCAGCAGTTACTCGGCGCAGAGAGCCAAAAACATTCAGTACTTC. The chain combines TRBV6-5 with TRBJ2-4; D unclear. Per the germline V gene, CDR1 is MNHEY and CDR2 is SVGAGI. This CDR3 contains 16 residues. V lost 0 bases and J 0 bases, leaving 9 bases between the germline ends.

The rearrangement uses TRBV12-3 or TRBV12-4 and TRBJ2-2; D call uncertain. Trimming removed 10 bases from V and 0 bases from J, with 12 bases in between. There are 14 residues in the CDR3. CDR3 nucleotides: TGTGCCACCACAGAGGCACCGAACACCGGGGAGCTGTTTTTT. The encoded protein is CATTEAPNTGELFF.

The rearrangement joins TRBV4-1 to TRBJ2-5; the D gene is possibly TRBD2 (5 bases). The germline gives CDR1 MGHRA, CDR2 YSYEKL. The CDR3 length is 14 residues. Trimming cost V 3 bases and J 1 base, with 9 bases left between them. The CDR3 DNA sequence: TGCGCCAGCAGCCAGAGGAGCGGCCAAGAGACCCAGTACTTC. It is translated as CASSQRSGQETQYF.

V is TRBV12-3 or TRBV12-4 and J is TRBJ2-6; D gene uncertain. V shed 3 bases and J shed 5 bases, with 5 bases lying between them. This CDR3 contains 13 residues. The CDR3 loop is CASSLSWANVLTF. Here the CDR3 DNA reads TGTGCCAGCAGTTTGTCTTGGGCCAACGTCCTGACTTTC.

The rearrangement links TRBV24-1 to TRBJ1-5; TRBD1 is a possible D gene (5 bases). The CDR3 totals 14 residues. Per germline, CDR1 KGHDR and CDR2 SFDVKD. Trimming took 4 bases from V and 4 from J, leaving 10 bases between them. CDR3 DNA sequence: TGTGCCACCAGTGAGCCTGACAGAAATCAGCCCCAGCATTTT. It encodes CATSEPDRNQPQHF.

This clonotype was counted between two and nine times. The chain recombines TRBV6-2 or TRBV6-3 with TRBJ1-5; no clear D. V lost 6 bases and J lost 3, with 9 bases in between. The CDR3 consists of 13 residues. CDR1 is MNHEY and CDR2 is SVGEGT in the germline V gene. The CDR3 DNA reads TGTGCCAGCAGCACCCTTCACAATCAGCCCCAGCATTTT. Translated, it gives CASSTLHNQPQHF.

The chain is built from TRBV5-1 and TRBJ2-1; D uncertain. The V gene's germline CDR1 is SGHRS and CDR2 YFSETQ. The CDR3 is 14 amino acids. The V gene lost 4 bases and the J gene lost 5 bases, with 13 bases spanning the gap. This CDR3 reads CASSTLSMDNEQFF. The DNA of the CDR3 is TGCGCCAGCAGCACATTGAGTATGGACAATGAGCAGTTCTTC.

The chain uses TRBV4-2 and TRBJ2-1; D possibly corresponds to TRBD2 (5 bases). There are 13 residues in the CDR3. Germline values: CDR1 LGHNA, CDR2 YNFKEQ. V was shortened by 8 bases and J by 6 bases, with 14 bases between the two germline ends. As DNA, the CDR3 is TGTGCCAGCTCCGTTACTAGTGCCAATGAGCAGTTCTTC. Residues: CASSVTSANEQFF.

DNA of the CDR3: TGTGCCAGCAGCACCACCCGGGACAGAGAGATCCAAGAGACCCAGTACTTC. Its protein is CASSTTRDREIQETQYF. This sequence joins TRBV7-2 and TRBJ2-5; TRBD1 matches at 7 bases. After removal of 5 bases from V and 1 base from J, the junction contained 13 bases not matched to a gene. This CDR3 is built from 17 residues. CDR1 is SGHTA and CDR2 is FQGNSA in the germline V gene. Filled out from reference TRBV7-2 and TRBJ2-5, the complete variable domain reads GAGVSQSPSNKVTEKGKDVELRCDPISGHTALYWYRQSLGQGLEFLIYFQGNSAPDKSGLPSDRFSAERTGGSVSTLTIQRTQQEDSAVYLCASSTTRDREIQETQYFGPGTRLLVL.

In this sample, this clonotype turned up many times. This sequence joins TRBV7-9 and TRBJ2-7, with D tentatively TRBD1 or TRBD2 (5 bases each). The V end lost 3 bases, the J end lost 3 bases, and 9 bases lay between the germline ends. This CDR3 spans 13 amino acids. Looked up from germline, CDR1 is SEHNR and CDR2 is FQNEAQ (reference sequence). CDR3 bases: TGTGCCAGCAGCTTCGGGGCGAACTACGAGCAGTACGTC. This translates into CASSFGANYEQYV.